The 10 T cell receptor beta chains presented below share a single source sample, sequenced in a study of cytomegalovirus exposure and HLA in healthy donors. This PCR relied on a set of 60 Vbeta primers and 13 Jbeta primers. Clones were sequenced by immunoSEQ multiplex PCR, and TCRdb holds only the in-frame ones, with some missing. The sample carries around 170,000 clones, roughly 84% recorded once. The sequenced sample consisted of PBMCs. These receptors were collected from a woman aged 18-30 years in good health and CMV-seronegative.

The CDR3 is CASSYYEGGRNQPQHF. DNA for the CDR3: TGTGCCAGCAGCTATTATGAAGGGGGCCGCAATCAGCCCCAGCATTTT. V is TRBV5-4 and J is TRBJ1-5; 7 nucleotides line up with TRBD1. CDR3 size: 16 residues. CDR1 and CDR2 (germline): SGHNT, YYREEE (reference sequence). The junction had 8 bases not matched to a gene; V was cut back by 3 bases and J by 2 bases.

The chain uses TRBV2 and TRBJ2-5; D is ambiguous. Trimming stripped 5 bases from V and 5 bases from J, with 9 bases between. CDR1 and CDR2 (germline): SNHLY, FYNNEI. This CDR3 has 12 residues. This CDR3 reads CASSRVAETQYF. The CDR3 DNA follows: TGTGCCAGCAGTCGGGTTGCGGAGACCCAGTACTTC.

V and J are TRBV30 and TRBJ1-2; D might be TRBD1 (6 bases). Trimming left V 3 bases short and J 6 bases short, with 11 bases between. The CDR3 extends over 12 amino acids. CDR1 is GTSNPN, CDR2 SVGIG, per germline (reference sequence). The CDR3 loop is CAWSAGGHGYTF. The CDR3, as DNA: TGTGCCTGGAGCGCGGGGGGGCATGGCTACACCTTC.

This clone has a single count. The CDR3 bases are TGTGCCAGCAGTTTATCGATCGGGGGGGGCGGCGGGGAGCTGTTTTTT. It codes for CASSLSIGGGGGELFF. The V and J genes are TRBV27 and TRBJ2-2, with TRBD2 identical over 8 bases. Unmatched junction bases numbered 7, after V lost 0 bases and J lost 7 bases. CDR3 length equals 16 residues. Germline V gives CDR1 MNHEY, CDR2 SMNVEV (reference sequence).

The CDR3 reads CAWSVPGLGGYTF. The CDR3 region has the DNA TGTGCCTGGAGTGTACCAGGACTAGGGGGCTACACCTTC. The V call is TRBV30, the J call TRBJ1-2; D unclear. Germline CDR1 GTSNPN, CDR2 SVGIG (reference sequence). The length of the CDR3 is 13 residues. V lost 0 bases, J lost 8 bases, and 13 bases lay in between.

The chain is built from TRBV5-1 and TRBJ1-1, with D uncertain. V was cut by 3 bases and J by 4 bases, with 13 bases left in between. The germline CDR1 and CDR2 sequences are SGHRS and YFSETQ. There are 14 residues in the CDR3. The CDR3 nucleotides read TGCGCCAGCAGCTCCGGAGGCTTCCCCACTGAAGCTTTCTTT. It translates to CASSSGGFPTEAFF.

The chain recombines TRBV27 with TRBJ2-3; TRBD1 matches 9 bases. V shed 6 bases, J shed 3 bases, and the junction held 10 bases outside the gene matches. Germline V gene sequence: CDR1 MNHEY, CDR2 SMNVEV (reference sequence). CDR3 length: 16 residues. CDR3 loop: CASRITGGGRTDTQYF. In DNA, the CDR3 is TGTGCCAGCAGAATTACAGGGGGCGGGCGAACAGATACGCAGTATTTT.

The chain employs TRBV10-1 and TRBJ1-1; maybe TRBD1 (5 bases). The V end lost 5 bases, the J end lost 1 base, and 8 bases lay between the germline ends. CDR1 WNHNN and CDR2 SYGVQD come from the germline V gene (reference sequence). CDR3 length: 13 amino acids. The CDR3 here is CASSPGQNTEAFF. The CDR3 nucleotides read TGCGCCAGCAGTCCCGGACAGAACACTGAAGCTTTCTTT.

The J gene is TRBJ1-5, the V gene TRBV18; unclear D gene. The germline V gene has CDR1 KGHSH and CDR2 LQKENI. V lost 5 bases and J lost 3, with 8 bases in between. The CDR3 is made up of 13 amino acids. This CDR3 is CASSEELNQPQHF. The DNA for the CDR3 is TGTGCCAGCTCAGAGGAGCTCAATCAGCCCCAGCATTTT.

The CDR3 DNA is TGCGCCAGCAGCTCCCGGGACAGAAATCCCCGGGAGCTGTTTTTT. Translated: CASSSRDRNPRELFF. The J gene is TRBJ2-2, the V gene TRBV4-1, with 7 nucleotides matching TRBD1. Germline CDR1 and CDR2: MGHRA and YSYEKL. The CDR3 contains 15 residues. After removal of 5 bases from V and 9 bases from J, the junction contained 12 bases not matched to a gene.